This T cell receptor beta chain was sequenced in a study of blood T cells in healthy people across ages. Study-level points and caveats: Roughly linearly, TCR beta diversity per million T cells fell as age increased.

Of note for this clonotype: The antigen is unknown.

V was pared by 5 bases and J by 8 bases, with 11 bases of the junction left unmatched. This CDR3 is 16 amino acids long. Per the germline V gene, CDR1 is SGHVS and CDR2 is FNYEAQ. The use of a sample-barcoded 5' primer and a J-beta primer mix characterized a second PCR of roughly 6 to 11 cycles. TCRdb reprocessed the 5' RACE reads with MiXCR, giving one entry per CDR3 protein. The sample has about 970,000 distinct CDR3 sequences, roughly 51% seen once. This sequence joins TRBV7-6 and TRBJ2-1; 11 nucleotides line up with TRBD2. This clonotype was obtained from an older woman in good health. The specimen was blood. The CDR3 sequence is CASSPQTSGTSHEQFF. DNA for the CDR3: TGTGCCAGCAGCCCACAGACTAGCGGGACCTCCCATGAGCAGTTCTTC.